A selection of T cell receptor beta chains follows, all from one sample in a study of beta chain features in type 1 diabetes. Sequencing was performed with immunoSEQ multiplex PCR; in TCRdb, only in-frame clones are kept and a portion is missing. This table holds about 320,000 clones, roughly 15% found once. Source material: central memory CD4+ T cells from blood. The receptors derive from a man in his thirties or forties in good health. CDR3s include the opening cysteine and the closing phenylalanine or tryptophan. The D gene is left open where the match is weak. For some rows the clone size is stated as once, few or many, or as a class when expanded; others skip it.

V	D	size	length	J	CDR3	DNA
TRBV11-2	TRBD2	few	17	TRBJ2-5	CASSRRGLADPRETQYF	TGTGCCAGCAGCAGGAGGGGACTAGCGGACCCCAGGGAGACCCAGTACTTC
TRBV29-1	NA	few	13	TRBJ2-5	CSVDSGVRETQYF	TGCAGCGTTGATTCCGGGGTCAGGGAGACCCAGTACTTC
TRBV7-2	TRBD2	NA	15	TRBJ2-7	CASSLAGGSSYEQYF	TGTGCCAGCAGCTTAGCGGGGGGGAGCTCCTACGAGCAGTACTTC
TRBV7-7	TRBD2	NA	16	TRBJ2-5	CASSLGLARAGETQYF	TGTGCTAGCAGCTTAGGACTAGCGAGAGCGGGTGAGACCCAGTACTTC
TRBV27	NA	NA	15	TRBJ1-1	CASSRAGSLNTEAFF	TGTGCCAGCAGCCGCGCCGGGTCTTTGAACACTGAAGCTTTCTTT
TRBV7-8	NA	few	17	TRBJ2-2	CASSKRGGPPNTGELFF	TGTGCCAGCAGCAAGAGGGGGGGACCCCCGAACACCGGGGAGCTGTTTTTT
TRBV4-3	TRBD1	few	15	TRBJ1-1	CASSQEVTGGSEAFF	TGCGCCAGCAGCCAAGAAGTGACAGGGGGCTCCGAAGCTTTCTTT
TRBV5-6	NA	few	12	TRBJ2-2	CAYSGAGGELFF	TGTGCCTATTCTGGGGCCGGCGGGGAGCTGTTTTTT
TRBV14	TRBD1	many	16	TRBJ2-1	CASSQFGGTGNNEQFF	TGTGCCAGCAGCCAATTTGGCGGGACAGGAAACAATGAGCAGTTCTTC
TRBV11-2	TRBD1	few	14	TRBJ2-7	CASRPGTDSYEQYF	TGTGCCAGCAGACCAGGGACAGACTCCTACGAGCAGTACTTC
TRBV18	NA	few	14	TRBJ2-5	CATRGPGQRETQYF	TGTGCCACCCGGGGGCCGGGACAGAGAGAGACCCAGTACTTC
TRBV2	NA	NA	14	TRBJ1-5	CASSEASVNQPQHF	TGTGCCAGCAGTGAAGCCTCAGTAAATCAGCCCCAGCATTTT
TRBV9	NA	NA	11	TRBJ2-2	CARGDTGELFF	TGTGCTCGGGGAGACACCGGGGAGCTGTTTTTT
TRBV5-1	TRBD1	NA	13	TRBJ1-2	CASSLSTGVGYTF	TGCGCCAGCAGCTTGAGTACAGGGGTGGGCTACACCTTC
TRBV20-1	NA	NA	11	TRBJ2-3	CSAQDRFTQYF	TGCAGTGCCCAAGACAGGTTTACGCAGTATTTT
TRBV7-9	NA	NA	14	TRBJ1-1	CASSFYRENTEAFF	TGTGCCAGCAGCTTTTACAGGGAGAACACTGAAGCTTTCTTT
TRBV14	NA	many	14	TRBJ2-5	CASSRNGLQQTQYF	TGTGCCAGCAGCCGGAACGGCCTCCAACAGACCCAGTACTTC
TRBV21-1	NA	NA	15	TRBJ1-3	CASSTGTVSGNTIYF	TGTGCCAGCAGCACGGGGACAGTTTCTGGAAACACCATATATTTT
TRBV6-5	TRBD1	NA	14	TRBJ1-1	CASRRTGANTEAFF	TGTGCCAGCAGAAGGACAGGGGCAAACACTGAAGCTTTCTTT
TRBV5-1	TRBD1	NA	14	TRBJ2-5	CASSSGTGQETQYF	TGCGCCAGCAGCTCCGGGACAGGGCAAGAGACCCAGTACTTC
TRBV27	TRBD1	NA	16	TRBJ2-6	CASSIQGAAGANVLTF	TGCGCCAGCAGTATCCAGGGGGCTGCTGGGGCCAACGTCCTGACTTTC
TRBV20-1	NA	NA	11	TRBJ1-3	CSASVGNTIYF	TGCAGTGCTAGTGTGGGAAACACCATATATTTT
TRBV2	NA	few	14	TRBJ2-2	CASSVVGGEGELFF	TGTGCCAGCAGTGTAGTTGGAGGCGAAGGGGAGCTGTTTTTT
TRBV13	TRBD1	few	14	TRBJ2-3	CASSATGTASAQYF	TGTGCCAGCAGCGCCACCGGGACAGCCTCAGCGCAGTATTTT
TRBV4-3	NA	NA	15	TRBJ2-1	CASSQDTQAYNEQFF	TGCGCCAGCAGCCAAGACACACAGGCCTACAATGAGCAGTTCTTC
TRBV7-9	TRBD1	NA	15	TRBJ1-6	CASSYTGQGGSPLHF	TGTGCCAGCAGCTACACGGGACAGGGAGGTTCACCCCTCCACTTT
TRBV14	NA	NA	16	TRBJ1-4	CASSQGGTHRSEKLFF	TGTGCCAGCAGCCAGGGGGGGACCCACCGGTCTGAAAAACTGTTTTTT
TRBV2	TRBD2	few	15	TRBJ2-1	CASSPQRGGYNEQFF	TGTGCCAGCAGCCCCCAGCGGGGGGGCTACAATGAGCAGTTCTTC
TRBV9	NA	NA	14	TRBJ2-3	CASSVTSGTDTQYF	TGTGCCAGCAGCGTAACAAGCGGAACAGATACGCAGTATTTT
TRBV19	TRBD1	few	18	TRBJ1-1	CASSMFGQGAGMNTEAFF	TGTGCCAGTAGTATGTTTGGCCAGGGGGCGGGGATGAACACTGAAGCTTTCTTT
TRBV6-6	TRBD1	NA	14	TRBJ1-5	CASTGTGAIGPQHF	TGTGCCAGCACTGGGACAGGGGCGATAGGGCCCCAGCATTTT
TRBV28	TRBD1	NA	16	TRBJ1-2	CASSHLGTGAFYGYTF	TGTGCCAGCAGTCACCTCGGGACAGGGGCCTTCTATGGCTACACCTTC
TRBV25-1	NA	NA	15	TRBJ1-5	CASSESGASNQPQHF	TGTGCCAGCAGTGAGTCTGGGGCTAGCAATCAGCCCCAGCATTTT
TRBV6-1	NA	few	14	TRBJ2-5	CASNELGGLETQYF	TGTGCCAGCAATGAATTGGGGGGCTTGGAGACCCAGTACTTC
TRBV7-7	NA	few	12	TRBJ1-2	CASSFRTAGYTF	TGTGCCAGCAGCTTTAGGACAGCTGGCTACACCTTC
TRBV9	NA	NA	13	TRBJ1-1	CASSVAVFAEAFF	TGTGCCAGCAGCGTAGCCGTTTTCGCTGAAGCTTTCTTT
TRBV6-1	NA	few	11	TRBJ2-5	CASSSLETQYF	TGTGCCAGCAGTTCGTTGGAGACCCAGTACTTC
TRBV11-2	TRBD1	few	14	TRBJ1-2	CASRHGQGAYGYTF	TGTGCCAGCAGACATGGACAGGGGGCCTATGGCTACACCTTC
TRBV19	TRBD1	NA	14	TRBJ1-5	CASSRIQGGQPQHF	TGTGCCAGTAGTCGCATTCAGGGGGGCCAGCCCCAGCATTTT
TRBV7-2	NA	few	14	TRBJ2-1	CASSLRNGYNEQFF	TGTGCCAGCAGCTTACGGAACGGGTACAATGAGCAGTTCTTC
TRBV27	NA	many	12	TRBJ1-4	CASYGGGEKLFF	TGTGCCAGCTACGGGGGCGGTGAAAAACTGTTTTTT
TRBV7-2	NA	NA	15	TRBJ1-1	CASSPTLNPNTEAFF	TGTGCCAGCAGCCCGACCTTGAACCCGAACACTGAAGCTTTCTTT
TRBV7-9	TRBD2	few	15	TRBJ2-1	CASSQGLAAYNEQFF	TGCGCCAGCAGCCAAGGACTAGCGGCCTACAATGAGCAGTTCTTC
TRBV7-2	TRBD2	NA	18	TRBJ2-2	CASSAGLAGESNTGELFF	TGTGCCAGCAGCGCCGGACTAGCGGGAGAATCGAACACCGGGGAGCTGTTTTTT
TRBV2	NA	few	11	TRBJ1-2	CASNQISGYTF	TGTGCCAGCAATCAAATTAGCGGCTACACCTTC
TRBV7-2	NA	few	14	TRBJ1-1	CASSPPWDGTEAFF	TGTGCCAGCAGCCCCCCATGGGACGGAACTGAAGCTTTCTTT
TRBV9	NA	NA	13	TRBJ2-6	CASNLAGANVLTF	TGTGCCAGCAACCTGGCTGGGGCCAACGTCCTGACTTTC
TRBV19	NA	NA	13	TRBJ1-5	CASSIGGNQPQHF	TGTGCCAGTAGTATAGGCGGTAATCAGCCCCAGCATTTT
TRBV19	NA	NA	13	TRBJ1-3	CASSMAVGNTIYF	TGTGCCAGTAGTATGGCAGTAGGAAACACCATATATTTT
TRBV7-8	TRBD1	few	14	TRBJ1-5	CASTLRQGSQPQHF	TGTGCCAGCACGCTGAGACAGGGGAGTCAGCCCCAGCATTTT
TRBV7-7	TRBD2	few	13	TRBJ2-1	CASSLNREGQIFF	TGTGCTAGCAGCTTAAACCGGGAGGGCCAAATATTCTTC
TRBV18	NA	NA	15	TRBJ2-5	CASSPVRRGQETQYF	TGTGCCAGCTCACCGGTTCGGCGGGGCCAAGAGACCCAGTACTTC
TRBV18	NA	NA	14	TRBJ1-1	CASSPPSISSEAFF	TGTGCCAGCTCACCACCGTCGATCAGTAGTGAAGCTTTCTTT
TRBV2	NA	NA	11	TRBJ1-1	CASILGTEAFF	TGTGCCAGCATATTGGGCACTGAAGCTTTCTTT
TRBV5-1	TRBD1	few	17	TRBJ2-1	CASSLGDRGLSYNEQFF	TGCGCCAGCAGCTTGGGGGACAGGGGGTTATCCTACAATGAGCAGTTCTTC
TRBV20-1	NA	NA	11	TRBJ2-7	CSASRAYEQYF	TGCAGTGCTAGTCGGGCCTACGAGCAGTACTTC
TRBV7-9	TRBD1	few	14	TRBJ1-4	CASSRGQGNEKLFF	TGTGCCAGCAGCCGGGGACAGGGGAATGAAAAACTGTTTTTT